The present TCR beta chain was sequenced within a study of blood T cell repertoires in COVID-19. This CDR3 is 13 amino acids long. Germline values: CDR1 MDHEN, CDR2 SYDVKM. With 0 bases removed from V and 5 bases from J, the gap between germline ends came to 6 bases. Sequenced by immunoSEQ multiplex PCR; TCRdb stores in-frame clones only, minus some. The sample yields fewer than 85,000 clones, roughly 89% seen once. Sequences were obtained from peripheral blood. The rearrangement links TRBV28 to TRBJ2-3; D unclear. The TCR sequence derives from a man aged 45 to 65 with active COVID-19. The CDR3 region is CASSLWLGDTQYF. The CDR3 nucleotides are TGTGCCAGCAGTTTATGGCTAGGAGATACGCAGTATTTT.